One and the same sample provided the 16 T cell receptor beta chains below, sequenced in a study of blood T cell repertoires in COVID-19. The protocol was immunoSEQ multiplex PCR, while the TCRdb copy is restricted to in-frame clones and leaves out a portion. The sample holds about 120,000 clones, about four fifths seen once. Sequenced input: peripheral blood. The receptors derive from a man older than 75 with active or convalescent COVID-19.

The J gene is TRBJ1-4, the V gene TRBV5-1, with 7 bases lining up with TRBD1. Germline CDR1 and CDR2: SGHRS and YFSETQ. The junction had 8 bases not matched to a gene; V was cut back by 0 bases and J by 3 bases. The CDR3 sequence is 17 residues long. CDR3 coding DNA: TGCGCCAGCAGCTTGGGGGCCCGACAGGGCCCTAATGAAAAACTGTTTTTT. The encoded protein is CASSLGARQGPNEKLFF.

J is TRBJ2-7 and V is TRBV28; 7 bases map to TRBD1. The trim removed 7 bases at V and 3 bases at J, leaving 9 bases unmatched. Germline CDR1 is MDHEN and CDR2 is SYDVKM. This CDR3 spans 14 amino acids. The CDR3 DNA reads as TGTGCCAGCACCTTGGGGACAGCTAGCTACGAGCAGTACTTC. It specifies CASTLGTASYEQYF.

This clone was seen a handful of times. The chain joins TRBV2 to TRBJ2-2; no definite D call. V lost 3 bases to trimming and J lost 2 bases, with 7 bases between them. CDR1 is SNHLY, CDR2 FYNNEI, per germline. The length of the CDR3 is 14 residues. CDR3 amino acids: CASSEQINTGELFF. CDR3 DNA sequence: TGTGCCAGCAGTGAGCAGATAAACACCGGGGAGCTGTTTTTT.

This clone has just a few counts. This chain links TRBV5-1 with TRBJ2-3; D is possibly TRBD2 (5 bases). The V gene lost 1 base and the J gene lost 1 base, with 10 bases spanning the gap. Germline V gives CDR1 SGHRS, CDR2 YFSETQ. The CDR3 contains 15 residues. For the CDR3, the DNA is TGCGCCAGCAGCTTGCTTAGCGCGGGCACAGATACGCAGTATTTT. Protein product: CASSLLSAGTDTQYF.

The rearrangement uses TRBV28 and TRBJ2-7; possible D gene TRBD2, 5 bases. V lost 7 bases, J lost 5 bases, and 15 bases lay in between. The CDR3 spans 13 residues. The germline V gene has CDR1 MDHEN and CDR2 SYDVKM. CDR3 protein: CASIPPTINEQYF. The CDR3 DNA reads as TGTGCCAGCATCCCCCCGACTATCAACGAGCAGTACTTC.

This rearrangement joins TRBV4-3 to TRBJ1-2; no firm D call. Deletions cut 0 bases from V and 0 bases from J, with 11 bases between. Germline V CDR1 and CDR2: LGHNA, YSLEER. The CDR3 totals 16 residues. The CDR3, as DNA: TGCGCCAGCAGCCAAGATCTTCACACTACTAACTATGGCTACACCTTC. It is translated as CASSQDLHTTNYGYTF.

V is TRBV6-4 and J is TRBJ2-7; 8 bases are shared with TRBD2. Germline CDR1 reads MRHNA; CDR2 reads SNTAGT. CDR3 length equals 13 residues. V dropped 9 bases and J dropped 2; count of bases not matched to a gene: 6. CDR3 residues: CARGLDLPYEQYF. As DNA, the CDR3 is TGTGCCAGGGGACTAGATCTTCCCTACGAGCAGTACTTC.

Remarks on this clone: Other nucleotide sequences in the sample specify the same CDR3. The rearrangement uses TRBV7-2 and TRBJ1-5, with 7 bases aligning to TRBD1. The V gene's germline CDR1 is SGHTA and CDR2 FQGNSA. With 2 bases clipped from V and 6 bases from J, the junction kept 4 bases outside the gene matches. The CDR3 loop spans 14 amino acids. The CDR3 sequence: CASSLRDSGQPQHF. In nucleotides, the CDR3 is TGTGCCAGCAGCTTAAGGGACAGCGGTCAGCCCCAGCATTTT. The variable domain in full, with the rest retrieved from reference TRBV7-2 and TRBJ1-5, is GAGVSQSPSNKVTEKGKDVELRCDPISGHTALYWYRQSLGQGLEFLIYFQGNSAPDKSGLPSDRFSAERTGGSVSTLTIQRTQQEDSAVYLCASSLRDSGQPQHFGDGTRLSIL.

This clone has only a few counts. The chain couples TRBV30 to TRBJ1-6, with a possible D match to TRBD1 (5 bases). Germline CDR1 GTSNPN, CDR2 SVGIG (reference sequence). V lost 4 bases and J 8 bases, leaving 12 bases between the germline ends. This CDR3 has 13 amino acids. The CDR3 nucleotides are TGTGCCTGGACCGCGGGACTTGATTCACCCCTCCACTTT. This encodes CAWTAGLDSPLHF. Full variable domain (remainder filled in from reference TRBV30 and TRBJ1-6): SQTIHQWPATLVQPVGSPLSLECTVEGTSNPNLYWYRQAAGRGLQLLFYSVGIGQISSEVPQNLSASRPQDRQFILSSKKLLLSDSGFYLCAWTAGLDSPLHFGNGTRLTVT.

The V gene is TRBV12-5, the J gene TRBJ1-3, with D unclear. Germline CDR1 and CDR2: LGHNT and FRNRAP. V lost 6 bases to trimming and J lost 0 bases, with 15 bases between them. The CDR3 sequence is 16 residues long. DNA of the CDR3: TGTGCTAGTGGCCTGGGCAGAGATCACTCTGGAAACACCATATATTTT. It specifies CASGLGRDHSGNTIYF.

The genes are TRBV10-2 and TRBJ2-7, with D perhaps TRBD1 (5 bases). Trimming cost V 5 bases and J 0 bases, with 8 bases left between them. The CDR3 spans 13 residues. Germline CDR1 is WSHSY and CDR2 is SAAADI. The CDR3 loop is CASSPGHSYEQYF. The DNA for the CDR3 is TGCGCCAGCAGTCCCGGACACTCCTACGAGCAGTACTTC.

The gene calls are TRBV14 and TRBJ2-3; 9 positions match TRBD1. From germline, CDR1 is SGHDN and CDR2 FVKESK. This CDR3 spans 16 amino acids. V shed 4 bases, J shed 1 base, and the junction held 6 bases outside the gene matches. The CDR3 region has the DNA TGTGCCAGCAGCCTACAGGGGGCATTTGGCACAGATACGCAGTATTTT. It yields the protein CASSLQGAFGTDTQYF.

The chain employs TRBV5-1 and TRBJ2-3, with TRBD2 as a possible D gene (5 bases). Germline CDR1 is SGHRS and CDR2 is YFSETQ. The CDR3 has 16 residues. Trimming pared 3 bases from V and 2 bases from J, leaving 16 bases between. CDR3 DNA sequence: TGCGCCAGCAGCTCAGCGCTCCGACTACTCACAGATACGCAGTATTTT. This gives the protein CASSSALRLLTDTQYF.

This clone was observed once. The chain couples TRBV7-2 to TRBJ2-3; unclear D gene. The V and J ends lost 2 bases and 6 bases respectively, with 12 bases between them. The CDR3 is made up of 14 amino acids. Germline CDR1 SGHTA, CDR2 FQGNSA. CDR3 loop: CASSLLSRADTQYF. In nucleotides, the CDR3 is TGTGCCAGCAGCTTACTGAGTAGAGCGGATACGCAGTATTTT.

This clone was seen just once. V usage is TRBV18 and J usage is TRBJ2-1; 8 bases line up with TRBD2. The CDR3 is made up of 13 amino acids. The germline V gene has CDR1 KGHSH and CDR2 LQKENI. With V trimmed by 3 bases and J by 7 bases, 2 bases remained unmatched. The CDR3 nucleotides read TGTGCCAGCTCACCCGGGACTAGAAATGAGCAGTTCTTC. Protein product: CASSPGTRNEQFF. The whole variable domain, remainder taken from reference TRBV18 and TRBJ2-1, is NAGVMQNPRHLVRRRGQEARLRCSPMKGHSHVYWYRQLPEEGLKFMVYLQKENIIDESGMPKERFSAEFPKEGPSILRIQQVVRGDSAAYFCASSPGTRNEQFFGPGTRLTVL.

The V call is TRBV27, the J call TRBJ1-2; 10 nucleotides agree with TRBD1. CDR1 MNHEY and CDR2 SMNVEV come from the germline V gene (reference sequence). Trimming cost V 6 bases and J 1 base; bases outside gene matches: 11. The CDR3 runs to 17 residues. CDR3 DNA: TGTGCCAGCAGCCACCGGGACAGGGGCGTTCTTAACTATGGCTACACCTTC. Its protein product is CASSHRDRGVLNYGYTF.